The T cell receptor beta chain under discussion was sequenced for a study of OX40 agonist ivuxolimab in advanced cancers. Regarding the research as a whole: Ivuxolimab was an agonistic, fully human IgG2 monoclonal antibody directed against OX40 (CD134), a costimulatory receptor. Intravenous ivuxolimab was administered to patients every 2 weeks at six dose levels: 0.01, 0.1, 0.3, 1.5, 3 and 10 mg/kg. Of the 50 or so patients in dose escalation, some 19 had hepatocellular carcinoma, around 15 had melanoma, 9 had renal cell carcinoma and 9 had head and neck cancer. The dose-escalation cohort was about 83% male with a mean age of approximately 60 years, ranging from about 23 to 85. Prior anti-PD-1, anti-PD-L1 or anti-CTLA-4 therapy was permitted, and approximately 40% of dose-escalation patients had received checkpoint inhibitors. Partial responses occurred in three dose-escalation patients: two with cutaneous melanoma and one with hepatocellular carcinoma. Peripheral TCRbeta sequencing was intended to test whether TCR sequence diversity was altered and clonal T-cell expansion was caused by ivuxolimab. The paper describes the monotherapy dose-escalation part (N of about 52 patients) of the phase I trial of ivuxolimab. General study outcomes and caveats: Low levels of normalized T-cell clonal expansion were also seen in some patients who did not respond. Antigen specificity was not determined for the clonally expanded peripheral T cells. At doses of 0.1 to 3.0 mg/kg, clonal expansion of both CD4+ and CD8+ blood T cells was observed from baseline to week 6. In the 0.1-3.0 mg/kg groups, partial responders were among the patients with the lowest normalized peripheral clonal expansion, particularly in CD8+ T cells. After ivuxolimab, more expanded clones were found on average in CD8+ T cells than in CD4+ T cells.

Genomic DNA was isolated from the sorted cells so that the TCRbeta CDR3 region could be sequenced. TCRbeta CDR3 regions were sequenced using the immunoSEQ Assay. TCRdb carries this immuneACCESS record with in-frame sequences only. Its versions omit some clonotypes, under half of them owing to an unresolved V gene in the studies checked, with the rest unexplained. This sample is represented by 65,000 to 85,000 clones; around 87% of them were singletons. 4% of the sample is taken by the ten largest. About this clone: Its antigen is not yet known. Nothing much larger sits one base from this clone, and base qualities are not available.

Between the V and J ends, shortened by 5 bases and 0 bases respectively, the junction contains 14 bases. CDR3 length: 16 amino acids, cysteine to phenylalanine. The only DNA kept is the CDR3, 48 bases in frame from the first base. CDR1 and CDR2 were assigned from the germline V gene (reference sequence) as GTSNPN and SVGIG. Patients with autoimmune disease history or receiving systemic immunosuppression were excluded from the trial. In every dose cohort, peripheral blood was drawn for TCR sequencing at baseline, cycle 4 day 1, and cycle 7 day 1. Samples were obtained from an open-label, multicenter, first-in-human phase I dose-escalation trial of ivuxolimab. Adults with locally advanced or metastatic head and neck squamous cell, hepatocellular, melanoma or renal cell carcinoma were enrolled in the trial. Before TCR sequencing, CD4+ T cells and CD8+ T cells from peripheral blood were sorted into separate populations.

The sequence is built from TRBV30 and TRBJ1-6; there is no confident call for the D gene. The TCR originated in an adult with an advanced solid tumor such as melanoma, head and neck, liver or kidney cancer. This specimen consisted of CD4+ or CD8+ T cells sorted from blood, obtained in a trial of the OX40 agonist ivuxolimab. The CDR3 region: CAWSISGSSYNSPLHF. The nucleotides are TGTGCCTGGTCAATCTCTGGGAGCTCCTATAATTCACCCCTCCACTTT. Reference TRBV30 and TRBJ1-6 proteins supply the regions before and after the CDR3; the full variable domain is: SQTIHQWPATLVQPVGSPLSLECTVEGTSNPNLYWYRQAAGRGLQLLFYSVGIGQISSEVPQNLSASRPQDRQFILSSKKLLLSDSGFYLCAWSISGSSYNSPLHFGNGTRLTVT.